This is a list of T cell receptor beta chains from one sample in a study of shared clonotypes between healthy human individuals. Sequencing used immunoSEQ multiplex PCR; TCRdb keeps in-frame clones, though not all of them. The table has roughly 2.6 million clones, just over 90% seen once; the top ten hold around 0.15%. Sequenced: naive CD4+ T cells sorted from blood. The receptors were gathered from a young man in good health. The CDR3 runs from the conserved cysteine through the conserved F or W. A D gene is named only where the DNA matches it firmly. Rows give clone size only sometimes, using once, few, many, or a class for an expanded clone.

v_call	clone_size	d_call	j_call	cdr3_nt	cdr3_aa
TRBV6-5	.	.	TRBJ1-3	TGTGCCAGCAGACACCCCTCTGGAAACACCATATATTTT	CASRHPSGNTIYF
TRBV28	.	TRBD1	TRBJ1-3	TGTGCCAGCAGGGGGACAGGGCCTAGCTCTGGAAACACCATATATTTT	CASRGTGPSSGNTIYF
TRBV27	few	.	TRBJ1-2	TGTGCCAGCAGGACATTGCAGGGATCCTATGGCTACACCTTC	CASRTLQGSYGYTF
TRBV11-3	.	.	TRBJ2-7	TGTGCCAGCAGCTTAGTGGTAGGGCACGAGCAGTACTTC	CASSLVVGHEQYF
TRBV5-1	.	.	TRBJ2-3	TGCGCCAGCAGCTTGATGGGGGCCAGGGCAGATACGCAGTATTTT	CASSLMGARADTQYF
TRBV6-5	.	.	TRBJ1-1	TGTGCCAGCAGACGCGGACAGAACACTGAAGCTTTCTTT	CASRRGQNTEAFF
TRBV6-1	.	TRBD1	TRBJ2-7	TGTGCCAGCATGAGGGACAGGGCATCCTACGAGCAGTACTTC	CASMRDRASYEQYF
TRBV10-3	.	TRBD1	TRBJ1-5	TGTGCCACCCAGAAGGGTACAGGGGGCAATCAGCCCCAGCATTTT	CATQKGTGGNQPQHF
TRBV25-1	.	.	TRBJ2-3	TGTGCCAGCAGTGAAGACACTCTCACAGATACGCAGTATTTT	CASSEDTLTDTQYF
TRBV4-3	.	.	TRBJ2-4	TGCGCCAGCAGCCAAGGGACCGGAGTAGCCAAAAACATTCAGTACTTC	CASSQGTGVAKNIQYF